These T cell receptor beta chains were read from a single sample in a study of control samples from healthy donors and cancer patients. The data were produced by immunoSEQ multiplex PCR, yet TCRdb's version contains in-frame clones alone and is incomplete. The data show about 170,000 clones, 70% to 90% seen once. Sequencing input: blood. These receptors were taken from a man aged 25-45 years in good health. CDR3s include the opening cysteine and the closing phenylalanine or tryptophan. The D gene is left open where the match is weak. Clone size is not always given. Where it is, it says once, few, many or a class for expanded clones.

.	TRBV9	.	TRBJ1-1	CASGKTGNTEAFF	TGTGCCAGCGGGAAGACAGGGAACACTGAAGCTTTCTTT
.	TRBV5-4	TRBD2	TRBJ2-3	CASRMTGTITDTQYF	TGTGCCAGCAGGATGACCGGGACTATCACAGATACGCAGTATTTT
.	TRBV4-1	.	TRBJ2-7	CASSQVGSDEQYF	TGCGCCAGCAGCCAAGTGGGCAGCGACGAGCAGTACTTC
.	TRBV5-5	.	TRBJ2-5	CASSSAIQETQYF	TGTGCCAGCAGCTCGGCGATACAAGAGACCCAGTACTTC
few	TRBV19	.	TRBJ2-2	CATGELFF	TGTGCCACCGGGGAGCTGTTTTTT
few	TRBV5-1	TRBD1	TRBJ1-6	CASSPTPGQLSPLHF	TGCGCCAGCAGCCCCACGCCGGGACAGCTTTCACCCCTCCACTTT
.	TRBV27	.	TRBJ2-3	CASRGTPEGVTDTQYF	TGTGCCAGCAGGGGGACCCCAGAGGGAGTCACAGATACGCAGTATTTT
.	TRBV27	TRBD2	TRBJ2-2	CASSLKRERFHTGELFF	TGTGCCAGCAGTTTAAAGCGGGAGCGCTTTCACACCGGGGAGCTGTTTTTT
.	TRBV11-3	.	TRBJ2-5	CASSQGHKETQYF	TGTGCCAGCAGCCAGGGACATAAAGAGACCCAGTACTTC
.	TRBV5-1	.	TRBJ1-2	CASSLSVGSHTF	TGCGCCAGCAGCTTGTCGGTTGGATCCCACACCTTC
.	TRBV24-1	TRBD2	TRBJ2-7	CATSDSSGAAYEQYF	TGTGCCACCAGTGATTCTAGCGGGGCGGCCTACGAGCAGTACTTC
once	TRBV14	TRBD2	TRBJ2-5	CASSHTYPSGGSRETQYF	TGTGCCAGCAGCCATACTTACCCTAGCGGGGGGTCCCGAGAGACCCAGTACTTC
.	TRBV7-2	.	TRBJ2-1	CASSAAVSSYNEQFF	TGTGCCAGCAGTGCAGCGGTGAGCTCCTACAATGAGCAGTTCTTC
.	TRBV11-1	TRBD1	TRBJ2-7	CASSLSGQASNEQYF	TGTGCCAGCAGCCTTTCTGGACAGGCCTCCAACGAGCAGTACTTC
.	TRBV11-2	TRBD1	TRBJ2-5	CASSGRQGSETQYF	TGTGCCAGCAGCGGAAGACAGGGTAGTGAGACCCAGTACTTC
.	TRBV7-9	.	TRBJ1-2	CASSGGASYGYTF	TGTGCCAGCAGCGGGGGGGCTAGCTATGGCTACACCTTC
.	TRBV27	.	TRBJ1-2	CASRPQANYGYTF	TGTGCCAGCAGGCCACAAGCTAACTATGGCTACACCTTC
.	TRBV7-3	.	TRBJ2-3	CASSFGTPLFTDTQYF	TGTGCCAGCAGCTTCGGGACTCCTCTTTTCACAGATACGCAGTATTTT
.	TRBV7-8	.	TRBJ1-5	CASSQDLATQPQHF	TGTGCCAGCAGCCAGGACCTGGCTACCCAGCCCCAGCATTTT
.	TRBV7-6	.	TRBJ1-6	CASSLGLRSSYNSPLHF	TGTGCCAGCAGCTTGGGACTCAGGAGCTCCTATAATTCACCCCTCCACTTT
.	TRBV7-3	.	TRBJ2-7	CASSLGGTYEQYF	TGTGCCAGCAGCTTAGGGGGTACCTACGAGCAGTACTTC
.	TRBV27	TRBD2	TRBJ2-3	CASSLIENSGRMHTQYF	TGTGCCAGCAGTTTAATCGAAAATAGCGGGAGGATGCATACGCAGTATTTT
.	TRBV5-1	TRBD2	TRBJ2-7	CASSRDRSGDEQYF	TGCGCCAGCAGCAGGGACCGGAGCGGGGACGAGCAGTACTTC
.	TRBV6-2/TRBV6-3	TRBD2	TRBJ2-3	CASSPGGGLTDTQYF	TGTGCCAGCAGCCCCGGGGGGGGACTCACAGATACGCAGTATTTT
.	TRBV30	TRBD2	TRBJ2-1	CAWSASGRGYFF	TGTGCCTGGAGTGCGAGCGGGAGAGGTTATTTCTTC
once	TRBV28	.	TRBJ2-7	CASTHTNQGRGGEQYF	TGTGCCAGCACCCACACGAATCAGGGACGGGGTGGCGAGCAGTACTTC
.	TRBV5-1	TRBD2	TRBJ2-2	CASSLTSGGPRELFF	TGCGCCAGCAGTTTGACTAGCGGGGGGCCACGGGAGCTGTTTTTT
.	TRBV5-5	.	TRBJ2-5	CASSFWPGQETQYF	TGTGCCAGCAGCTTTTGGCCCGGCCAAGAGACCCAGTACTTC
once	TRBV19	.	TRBJ2-1	CASSSLVTYNEQFF	TGTGCCAGTAGCTCTCTTGTGACTTACAATGAGCAGTTCTTC
.	TRBV19	.	TRBJ1-2	CASSIERRNYGYTF	TGTGCCAGTAGTATAGAAAGGAGGAACTATGGCTACACCTTC
once	TRBV7-8	TRBD2	TRBJ2-7	CASSQTSGNVYEQYF	TGTGCCAGCAGCCAGACTAGCGGGAACGTCTACGAGCAGTACTTC
.	TRBV30	.	TRBJ2-2	CAWSGVPGTGELFF	TGTGCCTGGAGTGGGGTGCCAGGCACCGGGGAGCTGTTTTTT
.	TRBV19	.	TRBJ1-5	CASSTRTNPRDQPQHF	TGTGCCAGTAGTACGAGGACCAACCCGAGGGATCAGCCCCAGCATTTT
.	TRBV3-1/TRBV3-2	TRBD1	TRBJ2-3	CASSPWDRTSYTQYF	TGTGCCAGCAGCCCCTGGGACAGGACATCTTATACGCAGTATTTT
.	TRBV4-2	TRBD1	TRBJ1-2	CASSQDQGTGHYGYTF	TGTGCCAGCAGCCAAGACCAGGGGACAGGACACTATGGCTACACCTTC
.	TRBV18	.	TRBJ1-5	CASSPGGAQPQHF	TGTGCCAGCTCACCGGGGGGAGCTCAGCCCCAGCATTTT
.	TRBV20-1	.	TRBJ1-2	CSARGGRGYTF	TGCAGTGCTAGGGGGGGGCGAGGCTACACCTTC
.	TRBV3-1/TRBV3-2	.	TRBJ1-6	CASSLNNNSPLHF	TGTGCCAGCAGCCTCAATAATAATTCACCCCTCCACTTT
.	TRBV15	.	TRBJ1-5	CATSPRPLNQPQHF	TGTGCCACCAGCCCCCGCCCACTCAATCAGCCCCAGCATTTT
once	TRBV27	.	TRBJ2-7	CASSLRLRDSYEQYF	TGTGCCAGCAGTTTAAGACTCCGGGACTCCTACGAGCAGTACTTC
.	TRBV4-1	TRBD1	TRBJ1-5	CASSLVRGADQPQHF	TGCGCCAGCAGCCTCGTCAGGGGGGCAGATCAGCCCCAGCATTTT
.	TRBV5-1	TRBD1	TRBJ1-4	CASSSGQKREKLFF	TGCGCCAGCAGCTCGGGACAGAAAAGGGAAAAACTGTTTTTT
.	TRBV11-2	TRBD2	TRBJ2-1	CASSSRYSGRAEINLFF	TGTGCCAGCAGCTCCCGGTACTCCGGGAGGGCCGAAATCAATCTGTTCTTC
.	TRBV5-1	.	TRBJ1-3	CASSLGGVVSGNTIYF	TGCGCCAGCAGCTTGGGGGGCGTCGTCTCTGGAAACACCATATATTTT
.	TRBV5-1	TRBD1	TRBJ1-4	CASSLGQGNEKLFF	TGCGCCAGCAGCTTGGGACAGGGGAATGAAAAACTGTTTTTT
.	TRBV19	.	TRBJ1-4	CASSIDGSVGNEKLFF	TGTGCCAGTAGTATAGATGGATCGGTAGGGAATGAAAAACTGTTTTTT
.	TRBV29-1	TRBD2	TRBJ2-5	CSAMLAGVETQYF	TGCAGCGCAATGTTAGCGGGAGTCGAGACCCAGTACTTC
.	TRBV25-1	.	TRBJ1-3	CASSQNGQPSDTIYF	TGTGCCAGCAGTCAGAATGGACAACCCAGCGACACCATATATTTT
.	TRBV6-2/TRBV6-3	.	TRBJ1-2	CASSYEPPSGGYTF	TGTGCCAGCAGTTACGAGCCGCCGTCGGGAGGCTACACCTTC
.	TRBV7-9	.	TRBJ2-3	CASSSGDGNTQYF	TGTGCCAGCAGCTCGGGGGACGGGAATACGCAGTATTTT
.	TRBV5-1	.	TRBJ2-3	CASSPPGGREKTDTQYF	TGCGCCAGCAGCCCTCCTGGGGGCCGGGAGAAGACAGATACGCAGTATTTT
.	TRBV5-4	TRBD1	TRBJ2-7	CASSLRDRGHEQYF	TGTGCCAGCAGCTTGAGGGACAGGGGGCACGAGCAGTACTTC
.	TRBV7-2	.	TRBJ2-3	CASSLGSGVTDTQYF	TGTGCCAGCAGCTTAGGTAGCGGAGTAACAGATACGCAGTATTTT
.	TRBV6-2/TRBV6-3	.	TRBJ1-3	CASSYSIIRPLAGNTIYF	TGTGCCAGCAGTTACTCGATCATCAGACCCCTCGCTGGAAACACCATATATTTT
.	TRBV10-3	TRBD1	TRBJ1-1	CAITGDRGWETEAFF	TGTGCCATCACTGGGGACAGGGGGTGGGAGACTGAAGCTTTCTTT
many	TRBV28	.	TRBJ2-7	CATERTRGRTYEQYF	TGTGCCACCGAGCGGACCCGTGGAAGGACCTACGAGCAGTACTTC
many	TRBV3-1/TRBV3-2	.	TRBJ2-4	CASSHRGYNIQYF	TGTGCCAGCAGCCACCGGGGCTACAACATTCAGTACTTC